This T cell receptor beta chain is from a study of Ad26.COV2.S vaccination and SARS-CoV-2 variants. Study as a whole: Donor got 5x10^10 or 1x10^11 viral particles of Ad26.COV2.S.

The treatment denotes: over 15 received Ad26.COV2.S at low or high dose, single or two shots; roughly five received placebo; per-sample allocation not given. Samples analyzed were those drawn on day 63 after the first vaccine or placebo injection. An 18-55-year-old adult in Boston served as donor. The V and J ends lost 8 bases and 1 base respectively, with 9 bases between them. The CDR3 runs to 12 residues. From germline, CDR1 is SEHNR and CDR2 FQNEAQ (reference sequence). Data came from immunoSEQ multiplex PCR; TCRdb stores just in-frame clones and leaves some out. There are 400,000 to 450,000 clones in the sample; around 90% occur only once, and 12% lies in the top ten. This clone occurred a few times.

The V and J genes are TRBV7-9 and TRBJ2-7; D might be TRBD1 (6 bases). The source of this sequence is a person aged 18-65 years who received the Ad26.COV2.S COVID-19 vaccine or a placebo. The sample in question was peripheral blood, obtained in a trial of Ad26.COV2.S vaccine versus placebo. The CDR3 DNA sequence: TGTGCCAGCTTGGGGGCTTCCTACGAGCAGTACTTC. Translating it yields CASLGASYEQYF.